This TCR beta chain was profiled in a study of T cell responses to AZD1222 COVID-19 vaccine. V dropped 2 bases and J dropped 5 bases, with 3 bases sitting between them. CDR1 is SGHDN and CDR2 is FVKESK in the germline V gene. The CDR3 has 11 residues. The data were produced by immunoSEQ multiplex PCR, yet TCRdb's version contains in-frame clones alone and is incomplete. The sample lists tens of thousands of clones; over 70% were seen once. V usage is TRBV14 and J usage is TRBJ2-5; D gene uncertain. The sample consisted of peripheral blood, taken 28 days after the second AZD1222 dose. The sequence was collected from an adult who received the AZD1222 COVID-19 vaccine. The CDR3 nucleotides read TGTGCCAGCAGCCAATATGAGACCCAGTACTTC. Its translation is CASSQYETQYF. Complete variable domain (other parts from reference TRBV14 and TRBJ2-5): EAGVTQFPSHSVIEKGQTVTLRCDPISGHDNLYWYRRVMGKEIKFLLHFVKESKQDESGMPNNRFLAERTGGTYSTLKVQPAELEDSGVYFCASSQYETQYFGPGTRLLVL.